A single sample gave rise to the 19 T cell receptor beta chains below, sequenced in a study of regulatory T cells in long-lasting Graves disease. With iRepertoire HTBI primers and Arm-PCR of CDR3 regions, TCR beta libraries were built. TCRdb itself ran the multiplex PCR reads through MiXCR, one entry per CDR3 protein. The sample holds about 420,000 distinct CDR3 sequences; around 22% are singletons and the top ten take roughly 28%. The time point: persistent/refractory GD, antithyroid drugs over 5 years with positive TRAb. From RNA extracted from PBMCs, the TCR library was made. Sequenced here: peripheral blood mononuclear cells (PBMCs), sampled when the disease was refractory, from a patient treated with antithyroid drugs. These receptor sequences come from a female donor with Graves disease.

The chain carries TRBV18 and TRBJ1-2; 9 bases line up with TRBD1. The germline V gene has CDR1 KGHSH and CDR2 LQKENI. This CDR3 is built from 15 residues. The ends lost 2 bases at V and 5 bases at J; junction bases unmatched: 6. CDR3 coding DNA: TGTGCCAGCTCACCAGGACAGGGGCTTAGTTATGGCTACACCTTC. It translates to CASSPGQGLSYGYTF.

This clonotype was seen many times. The chain carries TRBV28 and TRBJ2-2; D is uncertain. Germline CDR1 is MDHEN and CDR2 is SYDVKM. The CDR3 consists of 14 residues. The V end lost 4 bases, the J end lost 8 bases, and 14 bases lay between the germline ends. The CDR3 DNA is TGTGCCAGCAGTTCTGGCCCACCGGAAGGGGAGCTGTTTTTT. Translated, it gives CASSSGPPEGELFF.

This clonotype has only a few counts. The chain employs TRBV20-1 and TRBJ2-7, with 7 positions matching TRBD1. Trimming removed 6 bases from V and 2 bases from J; junction bases left unmatched: 4. The CDR3 totals 12 residues. Germline V gene sequence: CDR1 DFQATT, CDR2 SNEGSKA (reference sequence). The CDR3 DNA reads as TGCAGTGCAGGGGGCGCCCCCTACGAGCAGTACTTC. It translates to CSAGGAPYEQYF.

This clonotype has a count of ten or more. This chain uses TRBV2 with TRBJ1-2, with a tentative D call TRBD1 (6 bases). The CDR3 extends over 11 amino acids. Trimming shortened V by 6 bases and J by 4 bases, and 6 bases separated the two germline ends. The germline gives CDR1 SNHLY, CDR2 FYNNEI. Written as DNA, the CDR3 is TGTGCCAGCAGGGGGGCCTATGGCTACACCTTC. Its protein product is CASRGAYGYTF.

Ten or more counts support this clonotype. This chain connects TRBV12-3 or TRBV12-4 to TRBJ1-1; no clear D. Deletions cut 2 bases from V and 2 bases from J, with 12 bases between. CDR3 length: 15 amino acids. The chain's CDR3 is CASSLTVPGNTEAFF. CDR3 in DNA: TGTGCCAGCAGTTTAACTGTTCCAGGAAACACTGAAGCTTTCTTT.

The chain uses TRBV29-1 and TRBJ2-5, with 12 bases that match TRBD2. There are 18 residues in the CDR3. From germline, CDR1 is SQVTM and CDR2 ANQGSEA. V lost 0 bases and J lost 5; bases outside the gene matches: 13. The DNA of the CDR3 is TGCAGCGTTGAAGATACTGGCTCTAGCGGGAGGGCCTCGGAGACCCAGTACTTC. Translating it yields CSVEDTGSSGRASETQYF.

This clonotype occurred a few times. The chain uses TRBV7-2 and TRBJ1-1; 8 bases match TRBD1. There are 14 residues in the CDR3. The trim removed 3 bases at V and 2 bases at J, leaving 2 bases unmatched. Germline V gene sequence: CDR1 SGHTA, CDR2 FQGNSA. The CDR3 DNA reads TGTGCCAGCAGCTTTCAGGGGGCTAACACTGAAGCTTTCTTT. Translated, it gives CASSFQGANTEAFF.

In the case of this clonotype: One junction end does not reproduce the germline sequence, and a read error may be involved. The chain recombines TRBV28 with TRBJ2-7, with 11 bases lining up with TRBD2. Germline CDR1 is MDHEN and CDR2 is SYDVKM. The CDR3 consists of 16 residues. CDR3 protein: CTSSVAGLAAAYEQYF. Written as DNA, the CDR3 is TGTACCAGCAGTGTTGCGGGACTAGCGGCCGCCTACGAGCAGTACTTC. The full variable domain, in which reference TRBV28 and TRBJ2-7 provide the parts outside the CDR3, is DVKVTQSSRYLVKRTGEKVFLECVQDMDHENMFWYRQDPGLGLRLIYFSYDVKMKEKGDIPEGYSVSREKKERFSLILESASTNQTSMYLCTSSVAGLAAAYEQYFGPGTRLTVT.

V gene TRBV19 combines with J gene TRBJ1-1; D remains ambiguous. Germline V gene sequence: CDR1 LNHDA, CDR2 SQIVND (reference sequence). The ends were cut back, 3 bases at V and 0 bases at J, with 17 bases in the middle. This CDR3 comprises 17 residues. In nucleotides, the CDR3 is TGTGCCAGTAGTATGACCACGGGTTCGGGTTTGAACACTGAAGCTTTCTTT. Its translation: CASSMTTGSGLNTEAFF.

This clonotype was detected ten times or more. The V gene is TRBV6-1, the J gene TRBJ2-2; 9 nucleotides line up with TRBD1. The CDR3 has 16 amino acids. CDR1 is MNHNS, CDR2 SASEGT, per germline. The trim removed 5 bases at V and 0 bases at J, leaving 4 bases unmatched. CDR3 in DNA: TGTGCCAGCAGTTCGACAGGGGGAACGAACACCGGGGAGCTGTTTTTT. Translating it yields CASSSTGGTNTGELFF.

This clonotype was counted only a few times. The chain recombines TRBV20-1 with TRBJ1-2; D may be TRBD1 (5 bases). CDR3 length equals 14 residues. V lost 1 base and J 4 bases, leaving 13 bases between the germline ends. CDR1 and CDR2 (germline): DFQATT, SNEGSKA (reference sequence). The CDR3 DNA sequence: TGCAGTGCTAGAGGGTCAGGGTCCGGCTATGGCTACACCTTC. Protein: CSARGSGSGYGYTF.

This clonotype was seen only a few times. The chain recombines TRBV20-1 with TRBJ1-1, with 7 bases aligning to TRBD1. CDR3 length equals 14 residues. V was clipped by 2 bases and J by 2 bases; unmatched bases: 5. The germline CDR1 and CDR2 sequences are DFQATT and SNEGSKA (reference sequence). The CDR3 DNA follows: TGCAGTGCTAGACCGGGACAGATTAACACTGAAGCTTTCTTT. It encodes CSARPGQINTEAFF.

This clonotype has only a few counts. The J gene is TRBJ2-7, the V gene TRBV19, with TRBD1 identical over 7 bases. The CDR3 contains 12 residues. J lost 12 bases, V lost 0 bases, and 5 bases had no gene match. Germline V gives CDR1 LNHDA, CDR2 SQIVND (reference sequence). CDR3 sequence (DNA): TGTGCCAGTAGTATAGATGGGACAGTGCCGTACTTC. It translates to CASSIDGTVPYF.

As concerns this clonotype: At one boundary the junction diverges from the germline segment, which might be a read error. This chain links TRBV4-1 with TRBJ1-1; TRBD1 aligns across 7 bases. Germline values: CDR1 MGHRA, CDR2 YSYEKL. The CDR3 is made up of 15 amino acids. Here the CDR3 DNA reads TGCGCCAGCAGCCAACAAACAGGGGCCTCCACTGAAGCCTTCTTT. Translating gives CASSQQTGASTEAFF.

This clonotype has ten or more counts. The genes are TRBV15 and TRBJ1-3, with D unresolved. The germline V gene has CDR1 LNHNV and CDR2 YYDKDF (reference sequence). The CDR3 runs to 15 residues. Trimming stripped 0 bases from V and 4 bases from J, with 10 bases between. This CDR3 is CATSRDRGRGNTIYF. The CDR3 DNA follows: TGTGCCACCAGCAGAGATAGAGGACGAGGAAACACCATATATTTT. Filled out from reference TRBV15 and TRBJ1-3, the complete variable domain reads DAMVIQNPRYQVTQFGKPVTLSCSQTLNHNVMYWYQQKSSQAPKLLFHYYDKDFNNEADTPDNFQSRRPNTSFCFLDIRSPGLGDTAMYLCATSRDRGRGNTIYFGEGSWLTVV.

This clonotype was seen a few times. J is TRBJ2-7 and V is TRBV28; TRBD1 is a possible D gene (6 bases). Germline lookup yields CDR1 MDHEN and CDR2 SYDVKM. There are 17 residues in the CDR3. V was clipped by 4 bases and J by 0 bases, with 19 bases between them. The CDR3 protein is CASSSSPRADSSYEQYF. In DNA, the CDR3 is TGTGCCAGCAGTTCTTCCCCACGCGCGGACAGCTCCTACGAGCAGTACTTC.

The sample holds many counts of this clonotype. This sequence joins TRBV28 and TRBJ1-5; 8 positions agree with TRBD1. V lost 11 bases and J lost 5; bases outside the gene matches: 8. The CDR3 is 13 amino acids. Looked up from germline, CDR1 is MDHEN and CDR2 is SYDVKM. The CDR3, as DNA: TGTGCCCAAGGACAGGGACGGGATCAGCCCCAGCATTTT. Residues: CAQGQGRDQPQHF.

This sequence joins TRBV30 and TRBJ1-2, with TRBD1 as a possible D gene (6 bases). The CDR3 is 14 residues long. Germline V CDR1 and CDR2: GTSNPN, SVGIG (reference sequence). Trimming removed 6 bases at V and 3 bases at J, with 17 bases between. The CDR3 region is CACKNRVGDYGYTF. Here the CDR3 DNA reads TGTGCCTGCAAAAACAGGGTGGGAGACTATGGCTACACCTTC.

This clonotype was seen many times. This chain connects TRBV12-3 or TRBV12-4 to TRBJ2-5; D tentatively fits TRBD1 or TRBD2 (5 bases each). The CDR3 contains 15 residues. V was pared by 4 bases and J by 2 bases, with 14 bases between. CDR3 nucleotide sequence: TGTGCCAGCAGTTCGCTGGGACGGAGACAAGAGACCCAGTACTTC. Encoded protein: CASSSLGRRQETQYF.